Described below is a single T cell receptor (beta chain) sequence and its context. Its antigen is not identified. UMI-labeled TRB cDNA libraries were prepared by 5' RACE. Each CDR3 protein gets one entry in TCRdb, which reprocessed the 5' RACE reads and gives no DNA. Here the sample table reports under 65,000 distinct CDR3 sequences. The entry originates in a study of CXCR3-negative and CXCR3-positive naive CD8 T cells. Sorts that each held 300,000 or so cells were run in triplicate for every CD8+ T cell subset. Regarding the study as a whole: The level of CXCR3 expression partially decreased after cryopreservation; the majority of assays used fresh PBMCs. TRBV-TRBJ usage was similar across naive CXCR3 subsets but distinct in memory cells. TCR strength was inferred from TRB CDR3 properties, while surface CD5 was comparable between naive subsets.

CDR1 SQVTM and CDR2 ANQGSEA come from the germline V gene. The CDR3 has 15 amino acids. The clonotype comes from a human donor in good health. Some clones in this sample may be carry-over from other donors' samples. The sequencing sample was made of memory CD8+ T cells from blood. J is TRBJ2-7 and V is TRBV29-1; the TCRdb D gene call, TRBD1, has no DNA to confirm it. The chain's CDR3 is CSVEEGRSQSYEQYF.